These T cell receptor beta chains were read from a single sample in a study of T cell responses to AZD1222 COVID-19 vaccine. The table came from immunoSEQ multiplex PCR; TCRdb's copy has only in-frame clones and leaves some out. The sample carries 75,000 to 85,000 clones, approximately 88% recorded once. The starting material was peripheral blood, obtained 28 days after the second AZD1222 dose. All receptors derive from an adult who received the AZD1222 COVID-19 vaccine. Both conserved end residues are trimmed from each CDR3. The D gene is left open where the match is weak. Clone sizes are given selectively: once, few, many, or a class where the clone is expanded.

ASSPPGLADEQF TRBV6-5 TRBD2 . TRBJ2-1
ASSLAGGPLSTDTQY TRBV7-2 . . TRBJ2-3
ASSLASMNTEAF TRBV5-4 . . TRBJ1-1
ASKGSANTGELF TRBV7-9 . . TRBJ2-2
ASSLEKYEQY TRBV5-4 . . TRBJ2-7
SAPGQDTQY TRBV20-1 . few TRBJ2-3
ASSSTGVSGNTIY TRBV7-8 TRBD1 . TRBJ1-3
ASSPGTLFGEETQY TRBV19 . . TRBJ2-5
ASSPGLAGGTGELF TRBV6-6 TRBD2 . TRBJ2-2
ASSTSGEETQY TRBV5-1 TRBD2 . TRBJ2-5
ASSSRASGGGEQY TRBV6-5 TRBD2 . TRBJ2-7
ASSPLSNSPLH TRBV9 . . TRBJ1-6
ASSVPGRDITDTQY TRBV9 . . TRBJ2-3
ATSDPRTSGTSTDTQY TRBV24-1 TRBD2 . TRBJ2-3
ASSLTGAPNEKLF TRBV7-3 . . TRBJ1-4
ASSIGVPYEQY TRBV19 . . TRBJ2-7
ASSFILRGSYNEQF TRBV11-2 TRBD1 . TRBJ2-1
ASSQSGSGGSNYGYT TRBV23-1 . . TRBJ1-2
ASSVRSAGPIYPTSGANVLT TRBV9 . . TRBJ2-6
ASSPYRLNTEAF TRBV6-2/TRBV6-3 . . TRBJ1-1
ASSRSAGGYT TRBV6-2/TRBV6-3 . few TRBJ1-2
ASIRARGFGQPQH TRBV2 . . TRBJ1-5
ASSYSTYRIYGYT TRBV6-2/TRBV6-3 . . TRBJ1-2
ASTGRGDGEQF TRBV19 . . TRBJ2-1
ASSHRDRDSPLH TRBV18 TRBD1 . TRBJ1-6
ASSFGIQETQY TRBV5-5 . . TRBJ2-5
ASSVSGQLNYGYT TRBV9 TRBD1 . TRBJ1-2
ASSYQRPGLLEAF TRBV6-2/TRBV6-3 . few TRBJ1-1
ASSEGRAQY TRBV6-2/TRBV6-3 . . TRBJ2-5
ASSQRQGLESVRAF TRBV14 TRBD1 . TRBJ1-1
ASSFLLGGLSTDTQY TRBV5-4 . . TRBJ2-3
ASSREDGEKLF TRBV5-1 . . TRBJ1-4
ASSTGTANSPLH TRBV7-3 TRBD1 . TRBJ1-6
ASSLGLLELQVLHYGYT TRBV5-5 . once TRBJ1-2
ASRDPSGGSGDTQY TRBV5-1 TRBD2 . TRBJ2-3
ASSLVSDQPQH TRBV7-2 . . TRBJ1-5
ASSPTDPNEKLF TRBV18 . . TRBJ1-4
ASSLAWQSNQPQH TRBV7-2 . . TRBJ1-5
ASSPSPANLQETQY TRBV7-2 . few TRBJ2-5
ASSPGLAEGLEETQY TRBV4-2 TRBD2 . TRBJ2-5
ASSSTSDRADNYGYT TRBV6-2/TRBV6-3 TRBD1 . TRBJ1-2
ASSPQAGTGANSPLH TRBV18 TRBD1 . TRBJ1-6
ASSEPGSNTEAF TRBV25-1 . . TRBJ1-1
ASSPQGHVGGNIQY TRBV18 . . TRBJ2-4
ASSLRGQGNDGYT TRBV7-9 TRBD1 . TRBJ1-2
ASSLRGGLTGELF TRBV7-3 . . TRBJ2-2
ASRGSSNQPQH TRBV5-1 . . TRBJ1-5
ASSEWWGTEDTGELF TRBV10-2 TRBD1 . TRBJ2-2
ASSPTGTFNTEAF TRBV11-2 . . TRBJ1-1
ASKGEGTEAF TRBV2 . . TRBJ1-1
ASSFPARGYEQY TRBV11-1 . . TRBJ2-7
ASSDPGRFGYT TRBV6-4 . few TRBJ1-2
ASSPFARRVGDTQY TRBV7-6 . many TRBJ2-3
ATSRDSGSSEKLF TRBV15 . . TRBJ1-4
ASSFGGTNYGYT TRBV5-1 . once TRBJ1-2
ASSYSGQGGQPQH TRBV6-2/TRBV6-3 TRBD1 . TRBJ1-5
ASSMGGGGEAETQY TRBV19 . . TRBJ2-5
SVEGAASGGLYNEQF TRBV29-1 TRBD2 . TRBJ2-1
ASSQGRGHQPQH TRBV3-1/TRBV3-2 . . TRBJ1-5